This TCR beta chain was observed in a study of shared clonotypes between healthy human individuals. V dropped 5 bases and J dropped 4 bases, with 15 bases sitting between them. The V gene's germline CDR1 is MNHEY and CDR2 SMNVEV (reference sequence). This CDR3 has 14 residues. The sample holds one count of this clone. Antigen: not known. As defined, naive CD8 cells were CD45RO-negative and positively selected for CCR7, with terminally differentiated effector memory CD45RA+ cells excluded. Every one of the donors was a Caucasian adult that lived in Nashville, Tennessee. The study, taken as a whole, reports: The donor pool, a small one, limited the genetic and exposure-history diversity represented. Naive CD4 clonotypes were shared across several donors at about 5.2%.

Method: immunoSEQ multiplex PCR; TCRdb's copy keeps in-frame clones and lacks some. The repertoire includes hundreds of thousands of clones, 96% of them detected once, and around 0.25% sits in the top ten. Source material: naive CD8+ T cells sorted from blood. The clonotype comes from a man between 25 and 39 years old in good health. The chain carries TRBV27 and TRBJ2-7; D might be TRBD1 (7 bases). CDR3 in amino acids: CASSARQGGYEQYF. Written as DNA, the CDR3 is TGTGCCAGCAGTGCCCGACAGGGAGGATACGAGCAGTACTTC.